The TCR beta chain described here comes from a study of T cell repertoires in cytomegalovirus infection. This clonotype was seen more than once but under ten times. Its antigen is not known. CDR1 MNHNS and CDR2 SASEGT come from the germline V gene. With 2 bases clipped from V and 3 bases from J, the junction kept 10 bases outside the gene matches. This CDR3 has 19 residues. Notes on the study in general: The ex vivo response was dominated by HLA-C-restricted CMV-specific TCR beta clonotypes.

TCRdb passed the reads through MiXCR, listing each CDR3 protein once. Among over 120,000 distinct CDR3 sequences listed, roughly 32% were seen once. This sequence joins TRBV6-1 and TRBJ2-6; 10 nucleotides line up with TRBD1. This sequence was found in a human donor in good health (CMV status not recorded). Some clones in this sample may be carry-over from other donors' samples. The input for sequencing was CD8+ T cells from cultured PBMCs, taken from culture after CMV antigen stimulation. CDR3 amino acids: CASSEILGTGVFGANVLTF. The CDR3 nucleotides are TGTGCCAGCAGTGAAATTCTCGGGACAGGGGTTTTTGGGGCCAACGTCCTGACTTTC.